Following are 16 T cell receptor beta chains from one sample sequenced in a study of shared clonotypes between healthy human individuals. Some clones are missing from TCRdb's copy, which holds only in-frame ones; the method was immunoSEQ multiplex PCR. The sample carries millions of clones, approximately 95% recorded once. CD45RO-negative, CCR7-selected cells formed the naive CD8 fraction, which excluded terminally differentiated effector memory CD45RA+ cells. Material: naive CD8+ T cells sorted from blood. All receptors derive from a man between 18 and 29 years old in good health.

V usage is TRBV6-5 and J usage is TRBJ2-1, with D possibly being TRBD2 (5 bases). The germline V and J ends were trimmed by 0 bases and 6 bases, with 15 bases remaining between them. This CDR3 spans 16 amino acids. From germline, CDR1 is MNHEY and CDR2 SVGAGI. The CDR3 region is CASSYSMGETSNEQFF. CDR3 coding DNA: TGTGCCAGCAGTTACTCGATGGGAGAGACATCCAATGAGCAGTTCTTC.

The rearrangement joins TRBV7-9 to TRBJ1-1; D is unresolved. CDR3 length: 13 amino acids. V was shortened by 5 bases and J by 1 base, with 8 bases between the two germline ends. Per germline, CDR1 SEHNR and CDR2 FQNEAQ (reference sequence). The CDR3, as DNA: TGTGCCAGCAGCGACCCACAGAACACTGAAGCTTTCTTT. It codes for CASSDPQNTEAFF.

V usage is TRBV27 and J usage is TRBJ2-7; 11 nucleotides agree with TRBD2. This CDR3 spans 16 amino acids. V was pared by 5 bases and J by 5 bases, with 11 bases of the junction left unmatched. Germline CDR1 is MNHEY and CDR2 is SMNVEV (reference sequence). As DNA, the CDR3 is TGTGCCAGCAGTCCCCAACTAGCGGGAGTAGTTGACGAGCAGTACTTC. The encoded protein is CASSPQLAGVVDEQYF.

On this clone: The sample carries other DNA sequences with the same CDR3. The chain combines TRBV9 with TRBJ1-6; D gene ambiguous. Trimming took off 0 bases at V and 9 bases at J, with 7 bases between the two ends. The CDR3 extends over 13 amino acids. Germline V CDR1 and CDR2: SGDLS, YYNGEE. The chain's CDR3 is CASSVGGGSPLHF. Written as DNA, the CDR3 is TGTGCCAGCAGCGTAGGGGGAGGTTCACCCCTCCACTTT.

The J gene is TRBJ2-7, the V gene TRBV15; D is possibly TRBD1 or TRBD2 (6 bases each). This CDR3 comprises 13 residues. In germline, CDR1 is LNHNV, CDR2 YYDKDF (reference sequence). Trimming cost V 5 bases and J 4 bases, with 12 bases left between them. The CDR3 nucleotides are TGTGCCACCAGCGCGGGACACAAGTACGAGCAGTACTTC. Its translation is CATSAGHKYEQYF. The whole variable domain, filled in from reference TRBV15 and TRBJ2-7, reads DAMVIQNPRYQVTQFGKPVTLSCSQTLNHNVMYWYQQKSSQAPKLLFHYYDKDFNNEADTPDNFQSRRPNTSFCFLDIRSPGLGDTAMYLCATSAGHKYEQYFGPGTRLTVT.

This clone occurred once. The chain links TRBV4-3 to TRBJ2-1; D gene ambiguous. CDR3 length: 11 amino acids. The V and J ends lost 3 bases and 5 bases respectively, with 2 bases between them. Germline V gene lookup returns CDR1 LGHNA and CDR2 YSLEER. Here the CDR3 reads CASSHNNEQFF. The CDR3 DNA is TGCGCCAGCAGCCACAACAATGAGCAGTTCTTC.

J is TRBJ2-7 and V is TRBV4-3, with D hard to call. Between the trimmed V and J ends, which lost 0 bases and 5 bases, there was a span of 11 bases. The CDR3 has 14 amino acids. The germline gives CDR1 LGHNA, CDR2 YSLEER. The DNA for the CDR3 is TGCGCCAGCAGCCAAGATTCTGCAGTTGACGAGCAGTACTTC. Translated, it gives CASSQDSAVDEQYF.

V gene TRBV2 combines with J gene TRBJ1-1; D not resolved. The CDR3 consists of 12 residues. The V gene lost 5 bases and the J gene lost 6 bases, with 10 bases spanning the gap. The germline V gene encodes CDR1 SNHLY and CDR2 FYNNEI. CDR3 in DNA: TGTGCCAGCAGTAGTTTGCGGCCTGAAGCTTTCTTT. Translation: CASSSLRPEAFF.

CDR3 coding DNA: TGTGCCAGCTCACCCTATCAGGGGATGCGCGAGCAGTTCTTC. Protein product: CASSPYQGMREQFF. The J gene is TRBJ2-1, the V gene TRBV18; maybe TRBD1 (6 bases). The CDR3 runs 14 residues. The V and J ends lost 3 bases and 10 bases respectively, with 16 bases between them. CDR1 and CDR2 from the germline V gene are KGHSH and LQKENI.

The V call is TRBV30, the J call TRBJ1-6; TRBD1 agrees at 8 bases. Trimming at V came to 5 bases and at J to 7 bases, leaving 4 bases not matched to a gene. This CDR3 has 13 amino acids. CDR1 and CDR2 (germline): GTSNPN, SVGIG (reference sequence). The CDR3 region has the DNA TGTGCCTGGGGACAGGGAACGAATTCACCCCTCCACTTT. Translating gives CAWGQGTNSPLHF.

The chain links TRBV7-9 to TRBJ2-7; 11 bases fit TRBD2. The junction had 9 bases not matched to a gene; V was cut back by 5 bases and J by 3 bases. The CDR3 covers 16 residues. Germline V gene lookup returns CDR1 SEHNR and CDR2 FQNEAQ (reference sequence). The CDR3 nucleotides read TGTGCCAGCAGCCAAACAACTAGCGGGGGTGTCTACGAGCAGTACTTC. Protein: CASSQTTSGGVYEQYF.

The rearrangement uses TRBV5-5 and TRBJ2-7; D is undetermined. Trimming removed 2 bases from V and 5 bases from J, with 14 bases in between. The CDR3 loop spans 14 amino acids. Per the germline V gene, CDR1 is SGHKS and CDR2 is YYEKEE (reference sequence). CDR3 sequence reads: CASSFVSDLDEQYF. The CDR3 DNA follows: TGTGCCAGCAGCTTTGTTTCGGATCTTGACGAGCAGTACTTC.

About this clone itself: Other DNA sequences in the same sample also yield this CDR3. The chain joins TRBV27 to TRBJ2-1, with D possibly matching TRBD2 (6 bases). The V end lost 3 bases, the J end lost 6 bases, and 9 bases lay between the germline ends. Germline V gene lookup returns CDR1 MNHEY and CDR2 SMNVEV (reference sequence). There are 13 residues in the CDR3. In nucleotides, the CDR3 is TGTGCCAGCAGTTTGGGACTCACCAATGAGCAGTTCTTC. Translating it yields CASSLGLTNEQFF.

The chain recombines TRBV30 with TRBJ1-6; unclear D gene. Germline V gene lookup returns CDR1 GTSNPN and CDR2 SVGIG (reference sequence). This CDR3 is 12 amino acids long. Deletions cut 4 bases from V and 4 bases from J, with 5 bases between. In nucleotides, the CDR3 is TGTGCCTGGACGGCTTATAATTCACCCCTCCACTTT. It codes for CAWTAYNSPLHF. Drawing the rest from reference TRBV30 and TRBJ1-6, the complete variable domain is SQTIHQWPATLVQPVGSPLSLECTVEGTSNPNLYWYRQAAGRGLQLLFYSVGIGQISSEVPQNLSASRPQDRQFILSSKKLLLSDSGFYLCAWTAYNSPLHFGNGTRLTVT.

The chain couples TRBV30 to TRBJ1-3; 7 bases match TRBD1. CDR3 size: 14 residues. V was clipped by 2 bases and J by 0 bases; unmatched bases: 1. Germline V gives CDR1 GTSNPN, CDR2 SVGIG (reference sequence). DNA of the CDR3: TGTGCCTGGAGTACAGGGGACTCTGGAAACACCATATATTTT. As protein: CAWSTGDSGNTIYF.

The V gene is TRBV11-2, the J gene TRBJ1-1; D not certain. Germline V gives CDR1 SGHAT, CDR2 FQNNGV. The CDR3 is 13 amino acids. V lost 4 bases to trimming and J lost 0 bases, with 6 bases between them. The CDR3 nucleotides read TGTGCCAGCAGCTCACAGATGAACACTGAAGCTTTCTTT. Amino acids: CASSSQMNTEAFF.